The rows below give T cell receptor beta chains drawn from one sample of a study of cytomegalovirus exposure and HLA in healthy donors. Method: immunoSEQ multiplex PCR; TCRdb's copy keeps in-frame clones and lacks some. Of about 130,000 clones in the sample, around four fifths are singletons; the top ten hold 2.7%. The sample comprised PBMCs. These receptors all come from a boy aged 2-9 years in good health and CMV-seronegative. CDR3s include the opening cysteine and the closing phenylalanine or tryptophan. Each record gives: D gene, J gene, V gene, clone size, CDR3 DNA, CDR3 protein. D genes are given only for firm matches. Not every row has a clone size; where given, it reads once, few, many or a size class.

D: TRBD2
J: TRBJ2-2
V: TRBV6-6
size: .
DNA: TGTGCCAGCAGTTTCCCGGCGGGAGGGCGCACCGGGGAGCTGTTTTTT
CDR3: CASSFPAGGRTGELFF

D: TRBD2
J: TRBJ2-3
V: TRBV9
size: .
DNA: TGTGCCAGCAGCGTAGCTATGGGAACTAGCGGGAGTTCAGATACGCAGTATTTT
CDR3: CASSVAMGTSGSSDTQYF

D: TRBD2
J: TRBJ2-2
V: TRBV2
size: .
DNA: TGTGCCAGCAGTGAGAGTGGGGCGGGGGGGCTGGGAGCCGGGGAGCTGTTTTTT
CDR3: CASSESGAGGLGAGELFF

D: .
J: TRBJ1-2
V: TRBV30
size: few
DNA: TGTGCCTGGAGTTCCAGGACATATGGCTACACCTTC
CDR3: CAWSSRTYGYTF

D: .
J: TRBJ1-1
V: TRBV18
size: .
DNA: TGTGCCAGCTCACCACATCCTGACACTGAAGCTTTCTTT
CDR3: CASSPHPDTEAFF

D: TRBD2
J: TRBJ2-7
V: TRBV18
size: .
DNA: TGTGCCAGCTCAATCCAGGGAGGGTCCTACGAGCAGTACTTC
CDR3: CASSIQGGSYEQYF

D: TRBD1
J: TRBJ1-6
V: TRBV30
size: .
DNA: TGTGCCTGGAGTCCAAGGACAGGGAATTCACCCCTCCACTTT
CDR3: CAWSPRTGNSPLHF

D: .
J: TRBJ1-2
V: TRBV5-4
size: .
DNA: TGTGCCAGCAGCTTGGGGCAGATCTATGGCTACACCTTC
CDR3: CASSLGQIYGYTF

D: TRBD2
J: TRBJ2-1
V: TRBV7-9
size: .
DNA: TGTGCCAGCAGCTTATCTAACCCTAGCGGGAGATCCTACAATGAGCAGTTCTTC
CDR3: CASSLSNPSGRSYNEQFF

D: .
J: TRBJ1-2
V: TRBV6-5
size: few
DNA: TGTGCCAGCAGTGTAGGGGGATTCTATGGCTACACCTTC
CDR3: CASSVGGFYGYTF

D: .
J: TRBJ1-1
V: TRBV6-1
size: .
DNA: TGTGCCGGCAGTACAGAAAGGGGGACTGAAGCTTTCTTT
CDR3: CAGSTERGTEAFF

D: TRBD1
J: TRBJ1-1
V: TRBV19
size: few
DNA: TGTGCCAGTACCCTATTTCCAGACCTCGGGACAGGGGGCACTGAAGCTTTCTTT
CDR3: CASTLFPDLGTGGTEAFF

D: TRBD1
J: TRBJ1-2
V: TRBV5-6
size: .
DNA: TGTGCCAGCAGCTTCGGGACAGGGGGCTTTGGGGACTATGGCTACACCTTC
CDR3: CASSFGTGGFGDYGYTF

D: .
J: TRBJ2-5
V: TRBV5-1
size: once
DNA: TGCGCCAGCAGCTTAGAGGAGACCCAGTACTTC
CDR3: CASSLEETQYF

D: .
J: TRBJ2-2
V: TRBV6-1
size: .
DNA: TGTGCCAGCACCCAAAATGCGGAAGTGGGGGAGCTGTTTTTT
CDR3: CASTQNAEVGELFF

D: .
J: TRBJ1-2
V: TRBV2
size: .
DNA: TGTGCCAGCAGTAAAGGAGAGCAAGTAAGCTATGGCTACACCTTC
CDR3: CASSKGEQVSYGYTF

D: TRBD1
J: TRBJ1-1
V: TRBV5-1
size: .
DNA: TGCGCCAGCAGCCTCCAGGGACAGGGGATAGGAGCGGGGACTGAAGCTTTCTTT
CDR3: CASSLQGQGIGAGTEAFF

D: TRBD1
J: TRBJ1-4
V: TRBV4-2
size: once
DNA: TGTGCCAGCAGCCCGAGACAGGGAACCGAAAAACTGTTTTTT
CDR3: CASSPRQGTEKLFF

D: .
J: TRBJ2-3
V: TRBV7-9
size: .
DNA: TGTGCCAGCAGCTCCGAGGGGACACTCCCGGAAGATACGCAGTATTTT
CDR3: CASSSEGTLPEDTQYF

D: .
J: TRBJ2-7
V: TRBV6-1
size: .
DNA: TGTGCCAGCAGTGATTTAGGGAGAGCAAGCGAGCAGTACTTC
CDR3: CASSDLGRASEQYF

D: TRBD1
J: TRBJ2-1
V: TRBV6-4
size: .
DNA: TGTGCCAGCAGTGACGGAGGACAGGGACCCTACAATGAGCAGTTCTTC
CDR3: CASSDGGQGPYNEQFF

D: TRBD1
J: TRBJ2-3
V: TRBV18
size: .
DNA: TGTGCCAGCTCACTGACAGGGGGCGAAGATACGCAGTATTTT
CDR3: CASSLTGGEDTQYF

D: .
J: TRBJ2-2
V: TRBV5-1
size: .
DNA: TGCGCCAGCAGCTTGGAACATTCGAACACCGGGGAGCTGTTTTTT
CDR3: CASSLEHSNTGELFF

D: .
J: TRBJ1-1
V: TRBV15
size: .
DNA: TGTGCCACCCTAGCCCCGGGGGGCGCGACTGAAGCTTTCTTT
CDR3: CATLAPGGATEAFF

D: TRBD2
J: TRBJ2-1
V: TRBV14
size: .
DNA: TGTGCCAGCAGCCAAGGAGGCTTAGCGGGGCTGTACAATGAGCAGTTCTTC
CDR3: CASSQGGLAGLYNEQFF

D: TRBD2
J: TRBJ2-1
V: TRBV19
size: .
DNA: TGTGCCAGTAGCGGGGGGGCCTTATACAATGAGCAGTTCTTC
CDR3: CASSGGALYNEQFF

D: .
J: TRBJ1-2
V: TRBV19
size: .
DNA: TGTGCCAGTCCACGCCGATTTCGGAAAACTATGGGTGGCTACACCTTC
CDR3: CASPRRFRKTMGGYTF

D: TRBD1
J: TRBJ2-1
V: TRBV23-1
size: .
DNA: TGCGCCAGCAGTCAATCGGTCCGGGACAGGGGTAACAATGAGCAGTTCTTC
CDR3: CASSQSVRDRGNNEQFF

D: .
J: TRBJ1-2
V: TRBV9
size: .
DNA: TGTGCCAGCAGCGCATACCGGGACACCCTTAACTATGGCTACACCTTC
CDR3: CASSAYRDTLNYGYTF

D: .
J: TRBJ1-1
V: TRBV29-1
size: .
DNA: TGCAGCGTTAAACAGGACTACCTAAGGACGTACACTGAAGCTTTCTTT
CDR3: CSVKQDYLRTYTEAFF

D: .
J: TRBJ2-3
V: TRBV19
size: .
DNA: TGTGCCAGTAGTATTAGAGGGAGCACAGATACGCAGTATTTT
CDR3: CASSIRGSTDTQYF

D: TRBD1
J: TRBJ2-3
V: TRBV2
size: .
DNA: TGTGCCAGCAGTCTCACCCGGGACAGGGGGCAATCAGATACGCAGTATTTT
CDR3: CASSLTRDRGQSDTQYF

D: .
J: TRBJ1-1
V: TRBV9
size: once
DNA: TGTGCCAGCAGCCGGACAGACATGAACACTGAAGCTTTCTTT
CDR3: CASSRTDMNTEAFF

D: .
J: TRBJ1-1
V: TRBV15
size: .
DNA: TGTGCCACCAGCAGACCAGGTCTTCGAACAGGGAGCACTGAAGCTTTCTTT
CDR3: CATSRPGLRTGSTEAFF

D: TRBD1
J: TRBJ2-7
V: TRBV11-2
size: .
DNA: TGTGCCAGCAGCCTCACCCGGACAGGACTCTCCTACGAGCAGTACTTC
CDR3: CASSLTRTGLSYEQYF

D: TRBD2
J: TRBJ2-1
V: TRBV7-3
size: .
DNA: TGTGCCAGCAGCTCGGGACTAGCGGGGGGGCTAGATGAGCAGTTCTTC
CDR3: CASSSGLAGGLDEQFF

D: TRBD1
J: TRBJ1-6
V: TRBV27
size: few
DNA: TGTGCCAGCAGTTTCACAGGGGTCTCCTATAATTCACCCCTCCACTTT
CDR3: CASSFTGVSYNSPLHF

D: .
J: TRBJ2-1
V: TRBV29-1
size: .
DNA: TGCAGCGTTAACCTCGGTGAGCAGTTCTTC
CDR3: CSVNLGEQFF

D: .
J: TRBJ1-1
V: TRBV18
size: .
DNA: TGTGCCAGCTCACTGAACCTCGAATCACTACTGAACACTGAAGCTTTCTTT
CDR3: CASSLNLESLLNTEAFF

D: TRBD1
J: TRBJ1-5
V: TRBV27
size: .
DNA: TGTGCCAGCAGTGACGGGACAGGGAGGGATCAGCCCCAGCATTTT
CDR3: CASSDGTGRDQPQHF

D: .
J: TRBJ1-1
V: TRBV4-2
size: few
DNA: TGTGCCAGCAGCCCCGAGACAGGGAACACTGAAGCTTTCTTT
CDR3: CASSPETGNTEAFF

D: TRBD2
J: TRBJ2-5
V: TRBV30
size: .
DNA: TGTGCTCGGGGGGGTAGCGGGGGGATTTACCAAGAGACCCAGTACTTC
CDR3: CARGGSGGIYQETQYF

D: TRBD1
J: TRBJ1-2
V: TRBV6-6
size: once
DNA: TGTGCCAGCAGTTATACGGACAGGGTTAACTATGGCTACACCTTC
CDR3: CASSYTDRVNYGYTF

D: TRBD1
J: TRBJ2-7
V: TRBV4-1
size: .
DNA: TGCGCCAGCAGCCAAGCAGGACAGGGGGTGGCCGAGCAGTACTTC
CDR3: CASSQAGQGVAEQYF

D: .
J: TRBJ2-3
V: TRBV4-2
size: .
DNA: TGTGCCAGCAGCCCTACAGCGGCATCGAGCACAGATACGCAGTATTTT
CDR3: CASSPTAASSTDTQYF

D: TRBD1
J: TRBJ1-5
V: TRBV7-2
size: .
DNA: TGTGCCAGCAGCCGTGGACAGGGGAGTCAGCCCCAGCATTTT
CDR3: CASSRGQGSQPQHF

D: TRBD1
J: TRBJ2-2
V: TRBV9
size: .
DNA: TGTGCCAGCAGCGTAGTGCCGGGACAGACGAACACCGGGGAGCTGTTTTTT
CDR3: CASSVVPGQTNTGELFF

D: .
J: TRBJ2-7
V: TRBV5-1
size: .
DNA: TGCGCCAGCAGCCCCCTTGAGGGAGAAACCTACGAGCAGTACTTC
CDR3: CASSPLEGETYEQYF

D: .
J: TRBJ1-2
V: TRBV2
size: once
DNA: TGTGCCAGCAGCGAGACAGCAAGCTATGGCTACACCTTC
CDR3: CASSETASYGYTF

D: .
J: TRBJ1-2
V: TRBV21-1
size: .
DNA: TGTGCCACCGATTACCTGCCGGGACAGGGGGTCTCGGGCTACACCTTC
CDR3: CATDYLPGQGVSGYTF

D: TRBD2
J: TRBJ2-1
V: TRBV7-3
size: once
DNA: TGTGCCAGCAGCTCCCTGAGCGGGGGGGCATATGAGCAGTTCTTC
CDR3: CASSSLSGGAYEQFF

D: .
J: TRBJ1-6
V: TRBV5-1
size: .
DNA: TGCGCCAGCAGCTTGGACACAAACTCACCCCTCCACTTT
CDR3: CASSLDTNSPLHF

D: TRBD2
J: TRBJ2-2
V: TRBV6-1
size: .
DNA: TGTGCCAGCAGCTCCATAGCGGGAGAAGTCGGGGAGCTGTTTTTT
CDR3: CASSSIAGEVGELFF

D: .
J: TRBJ1-2
V: TRBV5-4
size: .
DNA: TGTGCCAGCAGCTTGCGGGGGGACGGCTACACCTTC
CDR3: CASSLRGDGYTF